The present TCR beta chain was sequenced within a study of blood T cells in healthy people across ages (dated by TCRdb to between 2014 and 2017). With respect to the entire study: In model experiments, roughly one uniquely barcoded TCR beta cDNA molecule per two T cells was captured by template switching. Four age groups were formed from the donors: young (average around 15 years), middle-aged (approximately 42), aged (roughly 56) and long-lived (approximately 80). Using the same blood draw, the study looked at two additional independent replicas of 1 million unique cDNA reads for two donors, one aged 18 to 30 and the other aged 80 or older. Age-related changes in TCR beta repertoire diversity were measured in the study by deep sequencing normalized with unique cDNA molecular identifiers. The study at large found these results: Estimates of total diversity based on one million sequenced T cells were considered lower bounds and underestimates. Compared with the aged group, the long-lived group had more naive CD4+ T cells, fewer expanded clones and increased TCR diversity, a pattern suggesting age selection. Conclusive comparison of naive and antigen-experienced compartments was prevented by the profiling of bulk unsorted PBMCs. Observed TCR beta diversity per million T cells fell roughly linearly with age, and a significant reduction was already apparent by age about 38. The percentage of naive T cells measured by flow cytometry correlated strongly with observed TCR beta diversity. Because donor CMV infection status was unknown, age-related changes in expanded clonotypes were potentially confounded.

Preparation of the library involved 5' RACE. Sequenced using an Illumina HiSeq 2500. A second PCR of about 6 to 12 cycles was performed with a sample-barcoded 5' primer and a J-beta primer mix. A template-switch 5' adaptor carrying 12 random nucleotides introduced a unique molecular identifier onto each TCR beta cDNA molecule. Each sample yielded at least 2.5 million CDR3-containing paired-end reads. All of the RNA was converted into first-strand cDNA using the Mint cDNA synthesis kit, with a TRBC-specific oligonucleotide serving as the primer. Following uracil-DNA glycosylase treatment, a first 18-cycle PCR with universal primers M1SS and BC2_uni_R was performed on all cDNA. As for the authors' bioinformatics: For normalization, 1 million high-quality reads, each with a distinct molecular identifier, were randomly selected from each sample. Instead of being binned into consensus sequences, reads with shared molecular identifiers were discarded. CDR3 identification, clonotype clustering and error correction used MiTCR with a Q25 quality threshold and the strictest error-elimination algorithm. Lower-bound total TCR beta diversity was estimated with a nonparametric unseen species model using Euler transformation. The public sequencing data were trimmed at Q25 with fastp and processed into clonotypes with MiXCR by TCRdb, which kept only in-frame beta chains. For every CDR3 protein sequence, its rows merge into one entry that carries the most common genes and DNA. TCRdb, not the authors, supplied the V and J calls. The sample table shows approximately 780,000 distinct CDR3 sequences, and roughly 25% are seen once. The top ten clones comprise 3% of the sample.

Donors were under 40 systemically healthy Caucasian individuals from Russia aged roughly 6 to 95 years. Each donor gave about 10 milliliters of peripheral blood, drawn into EDTA-treated Vacutainer tubes. PBMCs were isolated by Ficoll-Paque density-gradient centrifugation, with at least 6 million obtained per sample. Trizol reagent was used to extract total RNA from PBMCs, with at least 5.5 micrograms per sample. For every donor, an aliquot of PBMCs went through flow cytometry to measure the percentages of naive CD45RAhigh/CD27high T cells. The sample holds a few counts of this clonotype. This clone's antigen is unknown. No base quality values were provided; no much bigger clone lies one nucleotide off. CDR1 and CDR2 (LNHNV, YYDKDF) derive from the germline V gene (reference sequence). There are 16 amino acids in the CDR3, from cysteine to phenylalanine inclusive. Here the CDR3 DNA is all that survives: 48 bases in frame from base 1. V and J are trimmed by 1 base and 6 bases, and the gene matches miss 8 bases of the junction.

This sample also belongs to another study, concerning T cells of mothers and their children. Per that second paper: Nine systemically healthy Caucasian individuals served as donors, namely three mothers together with their six children. cDNA synthesis used all of the extracted RNA, with 1.5 ug of RNA in each 15 ul reaction. Sample barcodes and 2-4 random nucleotides were added via the M1S primer in the second PCR. Over 8 million TCR beta CDR3 reads came from each mother, compared with a few million reads from each child. Thymic selection similarly shapes TCR recombination output in related and unrelated pairs, with minor effect from inherited differences. Normalized repertoire overlap was always found to be slightly, but never significantly, higher in related mother-child pairs than in unrelated mother-child pairs. No persistent microchimeric T cell clones were detected, at a sensitivity of 80 to 100 clones per million clonotypes. To look for features that set related mother-child pairs apart from unrelated individuals, the researchers ran deep NGS to compare the TCR beta repertoires of mothers and children. On average, the children were approximately 11 +/- 4 years old, while the mothers were 40 +/- 4 years old. After adapter ligation was performed with NEBNext reagents, the libraries were sequenced on an Illumina HiSeq 2000 with 100+100 nt paired-end reads. To prevent cross-contamination, the mother and child libraries were prepared one month apart and sequenced in separate runs. For each donor, somewhere between roughly 500,000 and 2,300,000 distinct TCR beta clonotypes were identified. Naive TCR beta clonotypes were estimated from low-frequency clonotypes matched to each donor's FACS-determined naive share, without sorting.

The receptor was derived from a boy younger than 18 in good health. Material: blood. The chain is made from TRBV15 and TRBJ2-7; 11 junctional bases match TRBD2. The CDR3 amino acid sequence is: CATSRVEFGLAGEQYF. The DNA sequence is given as TGTGCCACCAGCAGAGTTGAGTTCGGACTAGCGGGCGAGCAGTACTTC.